These T cell receptor beta chains were read from a single sample in a study of T cells in localized non-small cell lung cancer. Data came from immunoSEQ multiplex PCR; TCRdb stores just in-frame clones and leaves some out. The data show tens of thousands of clones, almost 90% seen once. The starting material was peripheral blood, obtained before any cancer treatment. The source of these receptors is a woman aged 35-70 years with stage I lung adenocarcinoma. Both conserved end residues are part of each CDR3. D genes are given only for firm matches. Size is omitted from some rows. Given values are once, few, many or a class for expanded clones.

abundance,d_gene,v_gene,j_gene,CDR3aa,CDR3nt
-,TRBD1,TRBV19,TRBJ2-7,CASSDRQGGEYEQYF,TGTGCCAGTAGCGACCGACAGGGTGGTGAGTACGAGCAGTACTTC
-,TRBD2,TRBV11-1,TRBJ2-1,CASSPGVAGGEQFF,TGTGCCAGCAGCCCAGGGGTAGCGGGGGGCGAGCAGTTCTTC
-,TRBD1,TRBV7-9,TRBJ1-2,CASSLDGDSYGYTF,TGTGCCAGCAGCTTAGACGGGGACAGCTATGGCTACACCTTC
-,TRBD2,TRBV7-8,TRBJ2-2,CASSSSGGPPGELFF,TGTGCCAGCAGCTCTAGCGGGGGGCCGCCCGGGGAGCTGTTTTTT
-,-,TRBV10-2,TRBJ1-5,CASSESDYRAQPQHF,TGCGCCAGCAGTGAGTCCGATTACAGGGCACAGCCCCAGCATTTT
-,-,TRBV30,TRBJ2-1,CAWSVVPSGFYNEQFF,TGTGCCTGGAGTGTAGTGCCCAGCGGGTTTTACAATGAGCAGTTCTTC
once,-,TRBV5-1,TRBJ2-7,CASRSGTTSYEQYF,TGCGCCAGTCGCTCCGGGACCACCTCCTACGAGCAGTACTTC
-,-,TRBV18,TRBJ1-1,CASSRNTITGQNTEAFF,TGTGCCAGCTCACGTAACACCATCACAGGGCAGAACACTGAAGCTTTCTTT
once,TRBD2,TRBV5-4,TRBJ2-5,CASRQGLADQTQYF,TGTGCCAGCAGACAGGGACTAGCGGATCAGACCCAGTACTTC
-,-,TRBV28,TRBJ2-6,CASRRVGVSGANVLTF,TGTGCCTCCCGGCGAGTGGGAGTCTCTGGGGCCAACGTCCTGACTTTC
-,TRBD1,TRBV10-3,TRBJ1-1,CAIGQGLNTEAFF,TGTGCCATCGGACAGGGCCTGAACACTGAAGCTTTCTTT
-,-,TRBV10-3,TRBJ2-2,CAIRGNRDTGELFF,TGTGCCATCAGGGGAAACAGGGACACCGGGGAGCTGTTTTTT
-,-,TRBV5-6,TRBJ1-5,CAITWEGQPQHF,TGTGCCATCACCTGGGAGGGTCAGCCCCAGCATTTT
-,-,TRBV28,TRBJ2-3,CASSLRLTGISTDTQYF,TGTGCCAGCAGTTTGCGATTGACCGGGATTAGCACAGATACGCAGTATTTT
-,-,TRBV28,TRBJ1-1,CAISPPRNTEAFF,TGTGCCATTTCCCCCCCGCGGAACACTGAAGCTTTCTTT
-,-,TRBV28,TRBJ2-7,CASSKGWGSYEQYF,TGTGCCAGCTCCAAGGGTTGGGGCTCCTACGAGCAGTACTTC
-,-,TRBV7-6,TRBJ2-2,CASSPLGLTATGELFF,TGTGCCAGCAGCCCCTTGGGTTTGACTGCTACCGGGGAGCTGTTTTTT
few,-,TRBV7-2,TRBJ1-5,CASSFNGGGNQPQHF,TGTGCCAGCAGCTTCAATGGAGGTGGTAATCAGCCCCAGCATTTT
-,TRBD1,TRBV6-5,TRBJ1-6,CASTPGTGPNSPLHF,TGTGCCAGCACACCCGGGACAGGGCCTAATTCACCCCTCCACTTT
-,-,TRBV6-6,TRBJ2-5,CASSSFGVQETQYF,TGTGCCAGCAGTTCCTTTGGAGTCCAAGAGACCCAGTACTTC
-,TRBD2,TRBV28,TRBJ2-1,CASSGTSGYYNEQFF,TGTGCCAGCAGCGGGACTAGCGGCTACTACAATGAGCAGTTCTTC
-,-,TRBV28,TRBJ2-2,CASSFVDTGELFF,TGTGCCAGCAGTTTTGTGGATACCGGGGAGCTGTTTTTT
-,-,TRBV5-5,TRBJ1-4,CASSEGRGGRNEKLFF,TGTGCCAGCAGCGAGGGGAGGGGCGGAAGAAATGAAAAACTGTTTTTT
-,-,TRBV7-3,TRBJ2-5,CASSLNIGETQYF,TGTGCCAGCAGCTTAAATATTGGAGAGACCCAGTACTTC
-,TRBD1,TRBV7-2,TRBJ2-2,CASSLGTGFNTGELFF,TGTGCCAGCAGCCTTGGGACAGGCTTTAACACCGGGGAGCTGTTTTTT
-,TRBD2,TRBV2,TRBJ2-7,CASRPTSGDYEQYF,TGTGCCAGCAGGCCGACTAGCGGAGACTACGAGCAGTACTTC
-,TRBD2,TRBV28,TRBJ2-7,CASSLRGTSGSSYEQYF,TGTGCCAGCAGTTTGAGAGGGACTAGCGGTAGCTCCTACGAGCAGTACTTC
-,TRBD1,TRBV5-4,TRBJ1-1,CASSMDRARTEAFF,TGTGCCAGCAGCATGGACAGGGCCAGGACTGAAGCTTTCTTT
-,-,TRBV9,TRBJ2-2,CASSPWELFF,TGTGCCAGCAGCCCCTGGGAGCTGTTTTTT
-,-,TRBV2,TRBJ2-4,CASTLSQGLQYF,TGTGCCAGCACCCTTAGCCAGGGTCTTCAGTACTTC
-,-,TRBV4-2,TRBJ1-1,CASSQGSANGLAEAFF,TGTGCCAGCAGCCAAGGTTCGGCAAACGGGTTGGCTGAAGCTTTCTTT
-,-,TRBV6-1,TRBJ1-2,CASRRDGDYGYTF,TGTGCCAGCAGGAGAGACGGGGACTATGGCTACACCTTC
-,-,TRBV7-2,TRBJ1-2,CASSSPRTEWDYGYTF,TGTGCCAGCAGCTCCCCCCGGACAGAATGGGACTATGGCTACACCTTC
-,TRBD1,TRBV27,TRBJ1-1,CASSLGRGLTEAFF,TGTGCCAGCAGTTTAGGAAGGGGGCTCACTGAAGCTTTCTTT
-,-,TRBV19,TRBJ2-7,CASSIGPGLYEQYF,TGTGCCAGTAGTATAGGACCAGGGTTGTACGAGCAGTACTTC
-,TRBD1,TRBV7-9,TRBJ2-5,CASSLTDRAGETQYF,TGTGCCAGCAGCTTAACAGACAGGGCCGGGGAGACCCAGTACTTC
-,-,TRBV28,TRBJ1-4,CASSFGGGEKLFF,TGTGCCAGCAGTTTCGGGGGGGGAGAAAAACTGTTTTTT
-,TRBD1,TRBV18,TRBJ1-1,CASTDRSVEAFF,TGTGCCAGCACGGACAGGTCCGTTGAAGCTTTCTTT
-,TRBD2,TRBV28,TRBJ2-1,CASSLSLAGYNEQFF,TGTGCCAGCAGTTTGAGTTTAGCGGGGTACAATGAGCAGTTCTTC